A single T cell receptor beta chain is shown here with its context. Trimming left V 2 bases short and J 9 bases short, with 11 bases between. This CDR3 region has 14 residues. Germline CDR1 SGHDN, CDR2 FVKESK. This record belongs to a study of blood T cell repertoires in COVID-19. Study information: The samples span acute and convalescent COVID-19 from the United States, Italy and Spain.

The method was immunoSEQ multiplex PCR; TCRdb's version includes in-frame clones alone and lacks a portion of them. This repertoire shows over 100,000 clones, around 80% found once; its top ten account for approximately 16%. Sequencing was carried out using peripheral blood. The origin of this receptor is a man between 60 and 70 years old with active or convalescent COVID-19. The V and J genes are TRBV14 and TRBJ1-6; TRBD1 might be the D (6 bases). For the CDR3, the DNA is TGTGCCAGCAGCCAAAGAACAGGGACTTCACCCCTCCACTTT. It encodes CASSQRTGTSPLHF.